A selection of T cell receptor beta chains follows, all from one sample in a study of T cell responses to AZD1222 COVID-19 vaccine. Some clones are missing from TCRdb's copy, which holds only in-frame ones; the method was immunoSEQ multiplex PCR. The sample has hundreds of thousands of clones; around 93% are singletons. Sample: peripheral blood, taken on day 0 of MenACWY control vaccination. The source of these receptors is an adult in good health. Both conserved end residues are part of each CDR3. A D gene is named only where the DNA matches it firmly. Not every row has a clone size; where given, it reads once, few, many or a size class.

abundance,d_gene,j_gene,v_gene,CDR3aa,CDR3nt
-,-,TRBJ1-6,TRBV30,CAWSGQGREAPLHF,TGTGCCTGGAGTGGCCAGGGGAGGGAAGCACCCCTCCACTTT
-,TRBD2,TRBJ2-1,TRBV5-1,CASSLADGGAREQFF,TGCGCCAGCAGCTTGGCGGACGGGGGGGCCAGGGAGCAGTTCTTC
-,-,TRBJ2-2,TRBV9,CASSVRGDTGELFF,TGTGCCAGCAGCGTCAGGGGGGACACCGGGGAGCTGTTTTTT
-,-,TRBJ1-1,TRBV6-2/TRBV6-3,CASSYGNNRATEAFF,TGTGCCAGCAGTTATGGTAATAACAGGGCCACTGAAGCTTTCTTT
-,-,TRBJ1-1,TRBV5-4,CASRVRGNTEAFF,TGTGCCAGCAGAGTCAGGGGTAACACTGAAGCTTTCTTT
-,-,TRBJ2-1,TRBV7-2,CASSPTASYNEQFF,TGTGCCAGCAGCCCGACAGCGTCCTACAATGAGCAGTTCTTC
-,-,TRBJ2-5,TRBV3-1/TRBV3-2,CASSPTVTAQETQYF,TGTGCCAGCAGCCCGACGGTCACAGCGCAAGAGACCCAGTACTTC
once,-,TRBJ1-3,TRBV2,CASNRESGNTIYF,TGTGCCAGCAATCGAGAGAGTGGAAACACCATATATTTT
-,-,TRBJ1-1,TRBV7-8,CASSFSDEMTEAFF,TGTGCCAGCAGCTTCAGTGATGAAATGACTGAAGCTTTCTTT
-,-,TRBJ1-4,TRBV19,CASSIFAGEKLFF,TGTGCCAGTAGTATATTCGCGGGTGAAAAACTGTTTTTT
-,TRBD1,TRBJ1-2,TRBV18,CASSTGQGASYGYTF,TGTGCCAGCTCAACCGGACAGGGGGCCAGCTATGGCTACACCTTC
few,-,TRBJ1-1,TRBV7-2,CASSPALKNTEAFF,TGTGCCAGCAGTCCGGCGCTCAAGAACACTGAAGCTTTCTTT
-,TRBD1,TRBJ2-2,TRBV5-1,CASSHGQGRTGELFF,TGCGCCAGCAGCCACGGACAGGGGAGAACCGGGGAGCTGTTTTTT
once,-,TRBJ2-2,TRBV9,CASSVTQQGGELFF,TGTGCCAGCAGCGTAACACAGCAGGGCGGGGAGCTGTTTTTT
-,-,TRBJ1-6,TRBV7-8,CASSQRGSPLHF,TGTGCCAGCAGCCAGCGGGGTTCACCCCTCCACTTT
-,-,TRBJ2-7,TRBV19,CASSIGMNAREQYF,TGTGCCAGTAGTATAGGCATGAACGCGAGGGAGCAGTACTTC
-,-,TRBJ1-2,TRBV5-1,CASSLEGGISYGYTF,TGCGCCAGCAGCTTGGAAGGGGGGATTTCCTATGGCTACACCTTC
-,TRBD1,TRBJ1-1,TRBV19,CASKAQGQGSNTEAFF,TGTGCCAGTAAGGCCCAAGGACAGGGTTCGAACACTGAAGCTTTCTTT
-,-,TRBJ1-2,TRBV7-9,CASSLEFGGSYGYTF,TGTGCCAGCAGCTTAGAATTCGGGGGCTCCTATGGCTACACCTTC
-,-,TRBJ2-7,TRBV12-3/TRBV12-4,CASSSDGRYEQYF,TGTGCCAGCAGTTCGGACGGACGTTACGAGCAGTACTTC
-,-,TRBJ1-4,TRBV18,CASSPNLGREKLFF,TGTGCCAGCTCACCAAATCTGGGGAGGGAAAAACTGTTTTTT
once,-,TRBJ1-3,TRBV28,CASRPEFYSGNTIYF,TGTGCCAGCAGACCGGAGTTCTACTCTGGAAACACCATATATTTT
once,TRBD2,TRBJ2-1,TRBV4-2,CASSQADTRLADDYNEQFF,TGTGCCAGCAGCCAAGCCGATACCCGACTAGCAGACGATTACAATGAGCAGTTCTTC
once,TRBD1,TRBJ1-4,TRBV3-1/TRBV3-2,CASSQEGTAPNEKLFF,TGTGCCAGCAGCCAAGAAGGGACAGCCCCGAATGAAAAACTGTTTTTT
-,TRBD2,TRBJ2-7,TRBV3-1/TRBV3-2,CASSQDKLAGGLYEQYF,TGTGCCAGCAGCCAAGATAAACTAGCGGGGGGACTCTACGAGCAGTACTTC
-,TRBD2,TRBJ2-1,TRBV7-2,CASSLVAGGPPGNEQFF,TGTGCCAGCAGCTTAGTAGCGGGGGGCCCCCCTGGTAATGAGCAGTTCTTC
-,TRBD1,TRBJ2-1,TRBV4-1,CASSQGRGQDEQFF,TGCGCCAGCAGCCAAGGTAGGGGGCAGGATGAGCAGTTCTTC
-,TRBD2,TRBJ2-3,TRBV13,CASSLSGGGAGDTQYF,TGTGCCAGCAGCTTAAGTGGCGGGGGGGCCGGAGATACGCAGTATTTT
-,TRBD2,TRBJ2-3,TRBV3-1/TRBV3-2,CASSQVRTRTDTQYF,TGTGCCAGCAGCCAAGTTCGGACTAGGACAGATACGCAGTATTTT